The rows below give T cell receptor beta chains drawn from one sample of a study of early T cells in non-severe SARS-CoV-2 infection. One entry per CDR3 protein results from TCRdb running MiXCR on the 5' RACE reads. The sample contains fewer than 30,000 distinct CDR3 sequences, about 4.6% of which appear only once. Sequencing input: whole blood. All receptors come from an adult who was a healthcare worker with PCR-confirmed SARS-CoV-2 infection or an uninfected control (not recorded which). Each CDR3 is given with its conserved first and last residue. D genes are given only for firm matches. For some rows the clone size is stated as once, few or many, or as a class when expanded; others skip it.

CDR3nt: TGTGCCAGCAGCCCCCGAACGGCGGAAAAACTGTTTTTT
CDR3aa: CASSPRTAEKLFF
d_gene: -
v_gene: TRBV7-9
j_gene: TRBJ1-4
abundance: many

CDR3nt: TGTGCCAGCAGCTTAGTGGGAGTCACCTTGGATGAGCAGTTCTTC
CDR3aa: CASSLVGVTLDEQFF
d_gene: -
v_gene: TRBV11-1
j_gene: TRBJ2-1
abundance: many

CDR3nt: TGCAGTGCCCGGACACCTCATCAGCCCCAGCATTTT
CDR3aa: CSARTPHQPQHF
d_gene: -
v_gene: TRBV20-1
j_gene: TRBJ1-5
abundance: many

CDR3nt: TGTGCCAGCAGATTTGGAGACACTGAAGCTTTCTTT
CDR3aa: CASRFGDTEAFF
d_gene: -
v_gene: TRBV12-3/TRBV12-4
j_gene: TRBJ1-1
abundance: many

CDR3nt: TGTGCCAGCAGGTCCCTCGGGATCTACAATGAGCAGTTCTTC
CDR3aa: CASRSLGIYNEQFF
d_gene: -
v_gene: TRBV7-2
j_gene: TRBJ2-1
abundance: -

CDR3nt: TGTGCCAGCAGCCCAGGACTAGCGGGTACCCTGGAGGAGCAGTTCTTC
CDR3aa: CASSPGLAGTLEEQFF
d_gene: TRBD2
v_gene: TRBV7-3
j_gene: TRBJ2-1
abundance: many

CDR3nt: TGTGCCAGCAGCCCGAGTGCGTTCTATGGCTACACCTTC
CDR3aa: CASSPSAFYGYTF
d_gene: -
v_gene: TRBV7-2
j_gene: TRBJ1-2
abundance: many

CDR3nt: TGTACCAGCAGTGGACAGCGGGGGAGATTAGATACGCAGTATTTT
CDR3aa: CTSSGQRGRLDTQYF
d_gene: TRBD2
v_gene: TRBV2
j_gene: TRBJ2-3
abundance: once

CDR3nt: TGCGCCAGCAGGGCTGGCAACGTCCTGACTTTC
CDR3aa: CASRAGNVLTF
d_gene: -
v_gene: TRBV5-1
j_gene: TRBJ2-6
abundance: many

CDR3nt: TGTGCCACCAGTGTTACCGGGGGGACCGGGGAGCTGTTTTTT
CDR3aa: CATSVTGGTGELFF
d_gene: TRBD2
v_gene: TRBV24-1
j_gene: TRBJ2-2
abundance: few

CDR3nt: TGTGCCATCAGCCTGAGCACAGATACGCAGTATTTT
CDR3aa: CAISLSTDTQYF
d_gene: -
v_gene: TRBV10-3
j_gene: TRBJ2-3
abundance: many

CDR3nt: TGTGCCAGCAGTGGGGTGAACACCGGGGAGCTGTTTTTT
CDR3aa: CASSGVNTGELFF
d_gene: -
v_gene: TRBV2
j_gene: TRBJ2-2
abundance: few

CDR3nt: TGTGCCAGCAGTGGGACTAGCGGGTCAGGCACAGATACGCAGTATTTT
CDR3aa: CASSGTSGSGTDTQYF
d_gene: TRBD2
v_gene: TRBV6-4
j_gene: TRBJ2-3
abundance: many

CDR3nt: TGTGCCAGCAGCCCCTCCCCAGGGAGCAATGAGCAGTTCTTC
CDR3aa: CASSPSPGSNEQFF
d_gene: -
v_gene: TRBV7-3
j_gene: TRBJ2-1
abundance: many

CDR3nt: TGTGCAAGTCGCTCTCCTTTCCAGCGGCGGGCCAAAAACATTCAGTACTTC
CDR3aa: CASRSPFQRRAKNIQYF
d_gene: -
v_gene: TRBV12-2
j_gene: TRBJ2-4
abundance: -

CDR3nt: TGCAGTGCTAGTACCGGACAGGGCTACAATGAGCAGTTCTTC
CDR3aa: CSASTGQGYNEQFF
d_gene: TRBD1
v_gene: TRBV20-1
j_gene: TRBJ2-1
abundance: many

CDR3nt: TGTGCTAGCAGCTCTAGCGGGGTCGAGACCCAGTACTTC
CDR3aa: CASSSSGVETQYF
d_gene: TRBD2
v_gene: TRBV7-7
j_gene: TRBJ2-5
abundance: many

CDR3nt: TGTGCCAGCAGCTTAGCGCTAGGCCCTCCCGGGTATTTT
CDR3aa: CASSLALGPPGYF
d_gene: -
v_gene: TRBV7-9
j_gene: TRBJ2-3
abundance: many

CDR3nt: TGTGCCAGCAGCCCCGAGGGACTAGAGGGGACGGAGACCCAGTACTTC
CDR3aa: CASSPEGLEGTETQYF
d_gene: TRBD2
v_gene: TRBV5-5
j_gene: TRBJ2-5
abundance: few

CDR3nt: TGCAGTGCTAGCTCCGGGACTAAGTACAATGAGCAGTTCTTC
CDR3aa: CSASSGTKYNEQFF
d_gene: TRBD2
v_gene: TRBV20-1
j_gene: TRBJ2-1
abundance: many

CDR3nt: TGTGCCAGCAGTTGGTCAGGGGGGGATCAGCCCCAGCATTTT
CDR3aa: CASSWSGGDQPQHF
d_gene: TRBD1
v_gene: TRBV6-6
j_gene: TRBJ1-5
abundance: many

CDR3nt: TGCGCCAGCGGAGGGGGCGCAGAAAAACTGTTTTTT
CDR3aa: CASGGGAEKLFF
d_gene: TRBD1
v_gene: TRBV4-3
j_gene: TRBJ1-4
abundance: few

CDR3nt: TGCGCCAGCAGCCCCACCCCCTCCTCGGGCGGCTACACCTTC
CDR3aa: CASSPTPSSGGYTF
d_gene: -
v_gene: TRBV4-3
j_gene: TRBJ1-2
abundance: many

CDR3nt: TGTGCCAGCAGCTTAGAGTCTCAGGCCGCAGGGCCCCAGCATTTT
CDR3aa: CASSLESQAAGPQHF
d_gene: -
v_gene: TRBV5-6
j_gene: TRBJ1-5
abundance: -

CDR3nt: TGTGCCTGGACCTTAAAAGCTAGTGGTACGCAGTATTTT
CDR3aa: CAWTLKASGTQYF
d_gene: -
v_gene: TRBV30
j_gene: TRBJ2-3
abundance: few

CDR3nt: TGTGCCAGCAGTTTAACTGTGGGTCCTTTGAACACTGAAGCTTTCTTT
CDR3aa: CASSLTVGPLNTEAFF
d_gene: -
v_gene: TRBV12-3/TRBV12-4
j_gene: TRBJ1-1
abundance: few

CDR3nt: TGTGCCAGCAGCTTAGTGCCGGGAACCAATGAGCAGTTCTTC
CDR3aa: CASSLVPGTNEQFF
d_gene: -
v_gene: TRBV7-2
j_gene: TRBJ2-1
abundance: -

CDR3nt: TGTGCCAGCAGCTTAGACGCTCCTCGGGACTACAATGAGCAGTTCTTC
CDR3aa: CASSLDAPRDYNEQFF
d_gene: -
v_gene: TRBV7-6
j_gene: TRBJ2-1
abundance: many

CDR3nt: TGTGCCAGCAGCCAAGATCGGATTAGAGGGGTAGCTTTCTTT
CDR3aa: CASSQDRIRGVAFF
d_gene: -
v_gene: TRBV4-2
j_gene: TRBJ1-1
abundance: few

CDR3nt: TGCAGCGTTGAGGAGGTGAGCCTGCGCACAGATACGCAGTATTTT
CDR3aa: CSVEEVSLRTDTQYF
d_gene: -
v_gene: TRBV29-1
j_gene: TRBJ2-3
abundance: many

CDR3nt: TGTGCCAGCAGGGGTTCCACTGGAAACACCATATATTTT
CDR3aa: CASRGSTGNTIYF
d_gene: -
v_gene: TRBV27
j_gene: TRBJ1-3
abundance: many

CDR3nt: TGTGCCACCATCCGGGGGACTAGCAGAAATGAGCAGTTCTTC
CDR3aa: CATIRGTSRNEQFF
d_gene: TRBD2
v_gene: TRBV24-1
j_gene: TRBJ2-1
abundance: many

CDR3nt: TGTGCCATCAGTGACTCGAGCTCCTACAATGAGCAGTTCTTC
CDR3aa: CAISDSSSYNEQFF
d_gene: -
v_gene: TRBV10-3
j_gene: TRBJ2-1
abundance: many

CDR3nt: TGTGCCAGCAGCCAAGATCGCAGCGGGGAGGAGACCCAGTACTTC
CDR3aa: CASSQDRSGEETQYF
d_gene: TRBD2
v_gene: TRBV14
j_gene: TRBJ2-5
abundance: many

CDR3nt: TGTGCCAGCAGTTTATGGGGTATGAGCAATCAGCCCCAGCATTTT
CDR3aa: CASSLWGMSNQPQHF
d_gene: -
v_gene: TRBV27
j_gene: TRBJ1-5
abundance: -

CDR3nt: TGTGCCAGCAGCCAAGTTTCAGGGTTGGCTTTCTTT
CDR3aa: CASSQVSGLAFF
d_gene: -
v_gene: TRBV3-1
j_gene: TRBJ1-1
abundance: many

CDR3nt: TGCGCCAGCAGCTTGTCGAGGGACCCACACTACAATGAGCAGTTCTTC
CDR3aa: CASSLSRDPHYNEQFF
d_gene: -
v_gene: TRBV5-1
j_gene: TRBJ2-1
abundance: many

CDR3nt: TGTGCCAGCAGTGGGACAGACACTGAAGCTTTCTTT
CDR3aa: CASSGTDTEAFF
d_gene: TRBD1
v_gene: TRBV6-2/TRBV6-3
j_gene: TRBJ1-1
abundance: few

CDR3nt: TGTGCCAGCAGTTTGCGCAAAACGAATCAGCCCCAGCATTTT
CDR3aa: CASSLRKTNQPQHF
d_gene: -
v_gene: TRBV28
j_gene: TRBJ1-5
abundance: many

CDR3nt: TGTGCCAGCAGCATGCAGGGGGGAGCTTTCTTT
CDR3aa: CASSMQGGAFF
d_gene: TRBD1
v_gene: TRBV6-2/TRBV6-3
j_gene: TRBJ1-1
abundance: many

CDR3nt: TGTGCCAGCTCGGCCGGGACGGAAGCTTTCTTT
CDR3aa: CASSAGTEAFF
d_gene: -
v_gene: TRBV18
j_gene: TRBJ1-1
abundance: many

CDR3nt: TGTGCCAGCAGCCCTAGCGGGGTCACAGATACGCAGTATTTT
CDR3aa: CASSPSGVTDTQYF
d_gene: TRBD2
v_gene: TRBV7-9
j_gene: TRBJ2-3
abundance: many

CDR3nt: TGTGCCAGCACCCCCGAAGAGCGGGGCTCCTACGAGCAGTACTTC
CDR3aa: CASTPEERGSYEQYF
d_gene: TRBD2
v_gene: TRBV28
j_gene: TRBJ2-7
abundance: few

CDR3nt: TGTGCCAGCACCCCCAGAGGAGCTAGCACAGATACGCAGTATTTT
CDR3aa: CASTPRGASTDTQYF
d_gene: -
v_gene: TRBV14
j_gene: TRBJ2-3
abundance: many